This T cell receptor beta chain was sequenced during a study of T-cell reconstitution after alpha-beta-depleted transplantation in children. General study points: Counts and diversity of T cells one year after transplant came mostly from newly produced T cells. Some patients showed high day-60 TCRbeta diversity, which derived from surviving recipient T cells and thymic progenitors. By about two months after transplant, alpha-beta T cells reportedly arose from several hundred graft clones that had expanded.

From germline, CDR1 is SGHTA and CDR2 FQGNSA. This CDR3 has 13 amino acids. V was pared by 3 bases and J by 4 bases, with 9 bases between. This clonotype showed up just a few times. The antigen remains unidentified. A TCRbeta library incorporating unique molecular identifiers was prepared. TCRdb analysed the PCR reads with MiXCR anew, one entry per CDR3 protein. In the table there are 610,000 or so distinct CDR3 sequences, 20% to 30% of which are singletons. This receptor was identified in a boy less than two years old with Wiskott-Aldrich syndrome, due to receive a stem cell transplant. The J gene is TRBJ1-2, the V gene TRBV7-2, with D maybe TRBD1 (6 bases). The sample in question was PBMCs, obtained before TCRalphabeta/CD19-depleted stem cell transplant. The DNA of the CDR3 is TGTGCCAGCAGCTTTGGGACAACCTATGGCTACACCTTC. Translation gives CASSFGTTYGYTF.